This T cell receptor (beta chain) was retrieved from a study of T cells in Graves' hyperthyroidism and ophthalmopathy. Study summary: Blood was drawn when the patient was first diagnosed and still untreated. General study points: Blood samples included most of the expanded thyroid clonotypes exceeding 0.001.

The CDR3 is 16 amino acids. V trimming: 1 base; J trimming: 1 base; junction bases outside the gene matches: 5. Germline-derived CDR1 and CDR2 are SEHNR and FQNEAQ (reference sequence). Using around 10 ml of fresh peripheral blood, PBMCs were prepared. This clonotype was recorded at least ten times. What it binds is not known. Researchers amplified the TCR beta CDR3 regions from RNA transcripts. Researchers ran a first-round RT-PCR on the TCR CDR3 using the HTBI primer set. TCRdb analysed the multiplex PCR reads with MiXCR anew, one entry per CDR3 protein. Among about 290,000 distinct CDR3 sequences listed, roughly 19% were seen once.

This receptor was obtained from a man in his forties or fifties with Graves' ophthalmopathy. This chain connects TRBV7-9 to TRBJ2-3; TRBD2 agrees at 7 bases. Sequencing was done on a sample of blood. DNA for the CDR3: TGTGCCAGCAGCTTAGTCCCCCGGGAGGGCACAGATACGCAGTATTTT. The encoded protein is CASSLVPREGTDTQYF.